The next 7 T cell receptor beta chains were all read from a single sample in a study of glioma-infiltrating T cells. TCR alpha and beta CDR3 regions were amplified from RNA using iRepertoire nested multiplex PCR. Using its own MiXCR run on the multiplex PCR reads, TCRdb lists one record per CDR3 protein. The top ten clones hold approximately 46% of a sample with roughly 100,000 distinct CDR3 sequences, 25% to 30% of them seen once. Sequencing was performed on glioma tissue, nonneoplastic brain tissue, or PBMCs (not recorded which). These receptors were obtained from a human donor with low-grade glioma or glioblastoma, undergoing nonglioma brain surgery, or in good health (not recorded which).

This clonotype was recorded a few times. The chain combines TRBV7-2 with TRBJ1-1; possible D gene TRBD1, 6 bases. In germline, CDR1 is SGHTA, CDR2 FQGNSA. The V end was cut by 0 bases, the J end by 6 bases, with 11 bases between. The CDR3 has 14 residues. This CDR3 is CASSLAGQSPEAFF. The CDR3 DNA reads TGTGCCAGCAGCTTAGCCGGACAGAGCCCTGAAGCTTTCTTT.

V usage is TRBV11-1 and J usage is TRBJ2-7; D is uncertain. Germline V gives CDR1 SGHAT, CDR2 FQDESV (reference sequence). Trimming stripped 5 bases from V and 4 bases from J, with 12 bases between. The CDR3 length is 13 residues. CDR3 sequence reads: CASSPRRNYEQYF. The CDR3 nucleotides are TGTGCCAGCAGCCCCCGAAGGAATTACGAGCAGTACTTC.

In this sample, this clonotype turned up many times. CDR3 protein: CASSPRGTGGASYEQYF. The CDR3 nucleotides read TGTGCCAGTAGTCCGCGAGGGACAGGGGGCGCGAGCTACGAGCAGTACTTC. V gene TRBV19 combines with J gene TRBJ2-7; TRBD1 agrees at 12 bases. V lost 5 bases, J lost 3 bases, and 11 bases stayed unmatched. Germline lookup yields CDR1 LNHDA and CDR2 SQIVND (reference sequence). The CDR3 contains 17 residues.

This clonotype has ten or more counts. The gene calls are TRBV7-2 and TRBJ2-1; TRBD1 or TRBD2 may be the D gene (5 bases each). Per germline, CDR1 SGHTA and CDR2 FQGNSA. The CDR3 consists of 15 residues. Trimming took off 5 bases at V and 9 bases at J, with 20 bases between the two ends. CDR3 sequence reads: CASSQARVSGGEQFF. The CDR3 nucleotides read TGTGCCAGCAGCCAGGCGAGGGTTTCTGGGGGTGAGCAGTTCTTC.

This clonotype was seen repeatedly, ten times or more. In nucleotides, the CDR3 is TGTGCCAGCAGCCAAGGAACTAGCGGGTTGTACGAGCAGTACTTC. Translating gives CASSQGTSGLYEQYF. This chain connects TRBV3-1 to TRBJ2-7, with 9 bases matching TRBD2. Looked up from germline, CDR1 is LGHDT and CDR2 is YNNKEL (reference sequence). The V segment lost 1 base and the J segment 4 bases; nucleotides outside the gene matches: 5. The CDR3 runs to 15 residues.

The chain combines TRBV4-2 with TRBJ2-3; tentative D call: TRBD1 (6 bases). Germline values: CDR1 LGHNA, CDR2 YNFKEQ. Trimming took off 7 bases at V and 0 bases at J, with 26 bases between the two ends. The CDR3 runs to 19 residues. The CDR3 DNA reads TGTGCCAGCATCCTCCCAACAGGGAGACCAGGTACTAGCACAGATACGCAGTATTTT. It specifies CASILPTGRPGTSTDTQYF.

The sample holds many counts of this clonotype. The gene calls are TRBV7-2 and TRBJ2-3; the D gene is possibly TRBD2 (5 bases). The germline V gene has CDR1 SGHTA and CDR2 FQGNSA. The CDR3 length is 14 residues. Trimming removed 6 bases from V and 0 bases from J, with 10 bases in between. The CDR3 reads CASRWRASTDTQYF. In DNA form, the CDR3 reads TGTGCCAGCAGATGGCGGGCGAGCACAGATACGCAGTATTTT.